One T cell receptor (beta chain) is described in this entry. This sample was included in a study of T cells in tuberculosis. Libraries were prepared by immunoSEQ multiplex PCR; TCRdb keeps only in-frame clonotypes and omits some of them. Among about 35,000 clones listed, 93% were seen once. Germline V gene lookup returns CDR1 GTSNPN and CDR2 SVGIG (reference sequence). CDR3 length: 12 residues. Trimming removed 5 bases from V and 6 bases from J; junction bases left unmatched: 0. The chain has TRBV30 and TRBJ2-2, with 10 bases fitting TRBD1. The specimen was PBMCs. The TCR comes from a donor aged 5-35 years with latent tuberculosis or without tuberculosis infection. The CDR3 here is CAWGQGAGELFF. The CDR3 DNA is TGTGCCTGGGGACAGGGGGCCGGGGAGCTGTTTTTT.